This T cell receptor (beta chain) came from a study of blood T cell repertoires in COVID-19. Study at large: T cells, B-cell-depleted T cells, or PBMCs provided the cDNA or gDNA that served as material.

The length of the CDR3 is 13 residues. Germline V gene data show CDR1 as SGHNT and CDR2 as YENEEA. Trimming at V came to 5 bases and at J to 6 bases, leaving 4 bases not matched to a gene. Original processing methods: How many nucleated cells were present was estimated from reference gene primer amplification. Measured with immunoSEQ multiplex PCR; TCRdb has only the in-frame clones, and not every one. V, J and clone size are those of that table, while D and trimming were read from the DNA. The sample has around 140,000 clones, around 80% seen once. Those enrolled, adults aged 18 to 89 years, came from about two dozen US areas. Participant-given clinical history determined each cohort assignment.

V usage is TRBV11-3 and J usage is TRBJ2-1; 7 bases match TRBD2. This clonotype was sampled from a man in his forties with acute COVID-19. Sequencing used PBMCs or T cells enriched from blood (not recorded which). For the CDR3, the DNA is TGTGCCAGCAGCGTTCGCGGGGGCAATGAGCAGTTCTTC. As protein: CASSVRGGNEQFF.